The 16 T cell receptor beta chains given below trace back to one sample, sequenced in a study of pediatric ulcerative colitis. The assay was immunoSEQ multiplex PCR, and TCRdb's table has in-frame clones only and misses some. The sample has tens of thousands of clones, 75% to 90% seen once. The sequenced sample was blood. The receptors stem from a boy between 10 and 17 years old who was a control in a study of pediatric ulcerative colitis.

This chain connects TRBV7-2 to TRBJ1-6; D call uncertain. Per the germline V gene, CDR1 is SGHTA and CDR2 is FQGNSA. This CDR3 is 12 amino acids long. V lost 6 bases and J 12 bases, leaving 12 bases between the germline ends. CDR3 loop: CASRSQREPLHF. CDR3 nucleotides: TGTGCCAGCAGATCACAGCGGGAACCCCTCCACTTT.

The chain joins TRBV25-1 to TRBJ2-3; 10 bases align to TRBD2. This CDR3 has 17 amino acids. Germline V lookup: CDR1 MGHDK, CDR2 SYGVNS. The trim removed 4 bases at V and 2 bases at J, leaving 9 bases unmatched. As DNA, the CDR3 is TGTGCCAGCAGTGGAGGACTAGCGGTTACTAACACAGATACGCAGTATTTT. This encodes CASSGGLAVTNTDTQYF.

The chain has TRBV27 and TRBJ2-2; 9 bases map to TRBD2. The germline gives CDR1 MNHEY, CDR2 SMNVEV (reference sequence). The CDR3 sequence is 18 residues long. Trimming cost V 6 bases and J 5 bases; bases outside gene matches: 16. CDR3 nucleotide sequence: TGTGCCAGCAGACTCATCTTAGGGCGGGAGGGACGGACCGGGGAGCTGTTTTTT. Amino acid sequence: CASRLILGREGRTGELFF.

This CDR3 reads CASTNSQGGYNEQFF. In DNA, the CDR3 is TGTGCCAGCACCAACTCACAGGGTGGGTACAATGAGCAGTTCTTC. The genes are TRBV11-2 and TRBJ2-1; a weak D match, TRBD1 (6 bases). This CDR3 is built from 15 residues. Per the germline V gene, CDR1 is SGHAT and CDR2 is FQNNGV. The V gene lost 7 bases and the J gene lost 4 bases, with 17 bases spanning the gap.

The genes are TRBV15 and TRBJ1-6; D is possibly TRBD1 (6 bases). The CDR3 is 17 residues long. Trimming left V 5 bases short and J 0 bases short, with 14 bases between. The germline gives CDR1 LNHNV, CDR2 YYDKDF (reference sequence). CDR3: CATSPTGQSSYNSPLHF. The CDR3 nucleotides read TGTGCCACCAGCCCGACTGGACAGAGCTCCTATAATTCACCCCTCCACTTT.

The chain has TRBV20-1 and TRBJ2-7, with a tentative D call TRBD2 (6 bases). Trimming took off 3 bases at V and 5 bases at J, with 8 bases between the two ends. Germline V gene data show CDR1 as DFQATT and CDR2 as SNEGSKA (reference sequence). CDR3 size: 11 residues. For the CDR3, the DNA is TGCAGTGCTAGGGGACTTAACGAGCAGTACTTC. Its translation is CSARGLNEQYF.

V gene TRBV6-5 combines with J gene TRBJ1-1, with 9 bases matching TRBD1. This CDR3 has 15 amino acids. Germline CDR1 and CDR2: MNHEY and SVGAGI. The V and J ends lost 6 bases and 5 bases, in that order; junction bases with no gene match: 10. Here the CDR3 DNA reads TGTGCCAGCAGGCCCCGGGACAGGGTTGGAACTGAAGCTTTCTTT. Its protein product is CASRPRDRVGTEAFF.

V usage is TRBV7-8 and J usage is TRBJ1-1, with D unclear. This CDR3 is built from 13 residues. Trimming left V 8 bases short and J 1 base short, with 11 bases between. Germline CDR1 is SGHVS and CDR2 is FQNEAQ. The CDR3 reads CASCTVRNTEAFF. CDR3 sequence (DNA): TGTGCCAGCTGCACAGTCAGGAACACTGAAGCTTTCTTT. The whole variable domain, remainder taken from reference TRBV7-8 and TRBJ1-1, is GAGVSQSPRYKVAKRGQDVALRCDPISGHVSLFWYQQALGQGPEFLTYFQNEAQLDKSGLPSDRFFAERPEGSVSTLKIQRTQQEDSAVYLCASCTVRNTEAFFGQGTRLTVV.

This clone has only one observation. This chain connects TRBV5-5 to TRBJ2-7; a possible D gene is TRBD2 (6 bases). The V gene lost 4 bases and the J gene lost 1 base, with 15 bases spanning the gap. Germline V lookup: CDR1 SGHKS, CDR2 YYEKEE (reference sequence). The CDR3 totals 15 residues. The CDR3, as DNA: TGTGCCAGCAGCATCGACGCCCGGGAGTCCTACGAGCAGTACTTC. It yields the protein CASSIDARESYEQYF. Complete variable domain (other parts from reference TRBV5-5 and TRBJ2-7): DAGVTQSPTHLIKTRGQQVTLRCSPISGHKSVSWYQQVLGQGPQFIFQYYEKEERGRGNFPDRFSARQFPNYSSELNVNALLLGDSALYLCASSIDARESYEQYFGPGTRLTVT.

The J gene is TRBJ2-3, the V gene TRBV5-4; D unresolved. The ends were cut back, 2 bases at V and 1 base at J, with 11 bases in the middle. CDR1 is SGHNT and CDR2 is YYREEE in the germline V gene (reference sequence). The length of the CDR3 is 15 residues. The DNA of the CDR3 is TGTGCCAGCAGCTTAGAAGGGCGAGGCACAGATACGCAGTATTTT. This translates into CASSLEGRGTDTQYF.

The genes are TRBV28 and TRBJ2-7; TRBD2 matches 14 bases. The CDR3 loop spans 13 amino acids. V gave up 6 bases and J gave up 10 bases; unmatched junction bases: 5. CDR1 MDHEN and CDR2 SYDVKM come from the germline V gene. The CDR3 nucleotides read TGTGCCAGCAGCCCGGGACTAGCGGGAGATCAGTACTTC. Its translation is CASSPGLAGDQYF.

The chain couples TRBV18 to TRBJ1-5; D may be TRBD1 (5 bases). The CDR3 length is 15 residues. V lost 2 bases and J 4 bases, leaving 12 bases between the germline ends. Germline-derived CDR1 and CDR2 are KGHSH and LQKENI. The CDR3 sequence is CASSPADRPNQPQHF. In DNA, the CDR3 is TGTGCCAGCTCACCAGCTGACAGACCGAATCAGCCCCAGCATTTT.

The table lists this clone with a count of one. The chain joins TRBV7-3 to TRBJ2-2; no clear D gene. The V gene's germline CDR1 is SGHTA and CDR2 FQGTGA. The CDR3 is 18 amino acids. Trimming stripped 0 bases from V and 6 bases from J, with 20 bases between. CDR3 nucleotide sequence: TGTGCCAGCAGCTTAACTTACAGAAAAAGAATCGACGCCGGGGAGCTGTTTTTT. Its translation is CASSLTYRKRIDAGELFF.

This chain connects TRBV2 to TRBJ1-1; a possible D gene is TRBD1 (6 bases). This CDR3 is 14 amino acids long. Germline values: CDR1 SNHLY, CDR2 FYNNEI. Trimming took off 5 bases at V and 8 bases at J, with 18 bases between the two ends. CDR3 sequence: CASSPRQALEEAFF. CDR3 in DNA: TGTGCCAGCAGTCCCAGACAGGCACTAGAGGAAGCTTTCTTT.

V gene TRBV20-1 combines with J gene TRBJ2-7, with 7 bases aligning to TRBD2. The CDR3 loop spans 11 amino acids. The V gene's germline CDR1 is DFQATT and CDR2 SNEGSKA (reference sequence). The junction had 7 bases not matched to a gene; V was cut back by 3 bases and J by 11 bases. CDR3 DNA sequence: TGCAGTGCTAGCGAGTGGGGGGGAAAGTACTTC. Translated: CSASEWGGKYF.

This chain joins TRBV2 and TRBJ1-5, with D maybe TRBD1 (5 bases). From germline, CDR1 is SNHLY and CDR2 FYNNEI. Trimming cost V 6 bases and J 1 base, with 13 bases left between them. The CDR3 is 15 amino acids. DNA of the CDR3: TGTGCCAGCAGGGACCAGGGTTTGAGCAATCAGCCCCAGCATTTT. Encoded protein: CASRDQGLSNQPQHF. The full variable domain, rest sourced from reference TRBV2 and TRBJ1-5, is EPEVTQTPSHQVTQMGQEVILRCVPISNHLYFYWYRQILGQKVEFLVSFYNNEISEKSEIFDDQFSVERPDGSNFTLKIRSTKLEDSAMYFCASRDQGLSNQPQHFGDGTRLSIL.